This TCR beta chain stems from a study of cytomegalovirus exposure and HLA in healthy donors. The overall study: Unique TCRs from HLA-typed donors, 70 million to 85 million of them, were held in an early data release. Within the Caucasian-associated ancestry cluster were approximately 77% of the 398 genotyped donors.

PCR primers comprised 60 Vbeta and 13 Jbeta primers. Sequencing was performed with immunoSEQ multiplex PCR; in TCRdb, only in-frame clones are kept and a portion is missing. The sample consists of roughly 180,000 clones, roughly 80% of them appearing once. In regard to this clone: Its antigen is not identified.

Study results and limitations: V- and J-gene trimming in TCR beta was tied to a missense DCLRE1C variant by an analysis performed later.

The CDR3 consists of 14 residues. CDR1 and CDR2 (germline): SGHTA, FQGNSA. The germline V and J ends were trimmed by 2 bases and 0 bases, with 6 bases remaining between them. V usage is TRBV7-2 and J usage is TRBJ2-3; no clear D gene. The sequencing sample was made of PBMCs. This receptor was identified in a man aged 18 to 29 in good health and CMV-seronegative. This chain's CDR3 is CASSLRASTDTQYF. The CDR3 coding sequence is TGTGCCAGCAGCTTACGAGCTAGCACAGATACGCAGTATTTT.